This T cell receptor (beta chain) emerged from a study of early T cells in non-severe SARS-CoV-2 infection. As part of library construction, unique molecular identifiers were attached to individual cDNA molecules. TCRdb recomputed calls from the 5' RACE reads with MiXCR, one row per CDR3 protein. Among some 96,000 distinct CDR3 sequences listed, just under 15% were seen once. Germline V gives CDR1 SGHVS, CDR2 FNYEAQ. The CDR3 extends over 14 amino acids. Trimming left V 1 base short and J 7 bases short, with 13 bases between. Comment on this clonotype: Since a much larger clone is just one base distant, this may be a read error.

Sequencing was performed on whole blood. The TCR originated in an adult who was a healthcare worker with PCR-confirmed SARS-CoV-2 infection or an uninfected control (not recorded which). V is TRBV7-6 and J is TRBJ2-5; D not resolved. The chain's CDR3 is CASSLVGQHGTQYF. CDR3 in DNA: TGTGCCAGCAGCTTAGTCGGCCAGCATGGGACCCAGTACTTC.